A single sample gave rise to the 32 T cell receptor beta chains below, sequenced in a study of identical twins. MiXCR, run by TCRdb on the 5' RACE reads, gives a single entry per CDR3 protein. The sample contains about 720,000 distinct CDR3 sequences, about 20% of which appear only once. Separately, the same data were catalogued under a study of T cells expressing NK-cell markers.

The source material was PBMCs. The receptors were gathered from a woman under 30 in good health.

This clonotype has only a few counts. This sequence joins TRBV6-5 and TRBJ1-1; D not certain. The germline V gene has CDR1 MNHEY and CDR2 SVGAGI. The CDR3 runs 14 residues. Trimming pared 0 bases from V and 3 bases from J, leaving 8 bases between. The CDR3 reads CASSYSGLYTEAFF. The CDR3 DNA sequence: TGTGCCAGCAGTTACTCGGGTCTGTACACTGAAGCTTTCTTT.

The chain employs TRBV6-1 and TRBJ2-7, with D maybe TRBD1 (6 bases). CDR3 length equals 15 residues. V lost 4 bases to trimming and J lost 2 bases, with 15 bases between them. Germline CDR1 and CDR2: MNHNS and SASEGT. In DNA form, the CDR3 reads TGTGCCAGCAGTGGTTCAGGGGCCCATACCTACGAGCAGTACTTC. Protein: CASSGSGAHTYEQYF.

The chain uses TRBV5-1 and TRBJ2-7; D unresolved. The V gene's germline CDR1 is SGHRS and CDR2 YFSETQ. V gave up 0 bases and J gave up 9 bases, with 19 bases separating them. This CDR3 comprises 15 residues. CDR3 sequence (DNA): TGCGCCAGCAGCTTGGGTATAAATGGCTTCACCGTGCAGTACTTC. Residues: CASSLGINGFTVQYF. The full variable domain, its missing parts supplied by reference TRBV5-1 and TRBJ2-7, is KAGVTQTPRYLIKTRGQQVTLSCSPISGHRSVSWYQQTPGQGLQFLFEYFSETQRNKGNFPGRFSGRQFSNSRSEMNVSTLELGDSALYLCASSLGINGFTVQYFGPGTRLTVT.

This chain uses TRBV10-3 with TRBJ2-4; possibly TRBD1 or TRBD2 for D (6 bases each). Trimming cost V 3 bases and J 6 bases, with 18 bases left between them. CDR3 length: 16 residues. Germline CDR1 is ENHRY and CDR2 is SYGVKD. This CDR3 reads CAISDFKVGGPNIQYF. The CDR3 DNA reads TGTGCCATCAGTGACTTTAAGGTTGGGGGGCCAAACATTCAGTACTTC.

CDR3 in amino acids: CASSFRAGTRSTDTQYF. CDR3 DNA sequence: TGTGCCAGCAGCTTTCGAGCGGGGACCCGGAGCACAGATACGCAGTATTTT. The chain carries TRBV7-2 and TRBJ2-3, with 7 bases identical to TRBD2. The CDR3 has 17 amino acids. The V segment lost 3 bases and the J segment 0 bases; nucleotides outside the gene matches: 9. The germline gives CDR1 SGHTA, CDR2 FQGNSA. The whole variable domain, remainder taken from reference TRBV7-2 and TRBJ2-3, is GAGVSQSPSNKVTEKGKDVELRCDPISGHTALYWYRQSLGQGLEFLIYFQGNSAPDKSGLPSDRFSAERTGGSVSTLTIQRTQQEDSAVYLCASSFRAGTRSTDTQYFGPGTRLTVL.

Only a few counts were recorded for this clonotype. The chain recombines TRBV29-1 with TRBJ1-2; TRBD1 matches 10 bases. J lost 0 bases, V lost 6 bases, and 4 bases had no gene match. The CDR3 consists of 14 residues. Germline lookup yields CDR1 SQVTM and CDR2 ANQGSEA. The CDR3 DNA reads TGCAGCGTCGTGGACAGGGGGTCTAACTATGGCTACACCTTC. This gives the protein CSVVDRGSNYGYTF.

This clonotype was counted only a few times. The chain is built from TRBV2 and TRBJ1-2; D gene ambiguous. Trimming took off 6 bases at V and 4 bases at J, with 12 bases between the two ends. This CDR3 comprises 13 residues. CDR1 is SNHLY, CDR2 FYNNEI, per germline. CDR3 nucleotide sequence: TGTGCCAGCAGCCTTGTCACACGCTATGGCTACACCTTC. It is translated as CASSLVTRYGYTF.

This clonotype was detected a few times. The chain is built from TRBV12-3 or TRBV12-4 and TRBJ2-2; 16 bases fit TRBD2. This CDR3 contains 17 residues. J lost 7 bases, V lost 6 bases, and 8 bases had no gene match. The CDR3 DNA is TGTGCCAGCAGCCTGGGACTAGCGGGGGGGCGAGTCGGGGAGCTGTTTTTT. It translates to CASSLGLAGGRVGELFF.

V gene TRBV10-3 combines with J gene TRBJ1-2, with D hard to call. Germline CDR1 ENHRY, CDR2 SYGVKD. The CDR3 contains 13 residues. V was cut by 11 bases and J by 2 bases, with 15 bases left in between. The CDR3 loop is CAGSENVNYGYTF. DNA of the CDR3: TGTGCCGGTTCAGAGAATGTAAACTATGGCTACACCTTC.

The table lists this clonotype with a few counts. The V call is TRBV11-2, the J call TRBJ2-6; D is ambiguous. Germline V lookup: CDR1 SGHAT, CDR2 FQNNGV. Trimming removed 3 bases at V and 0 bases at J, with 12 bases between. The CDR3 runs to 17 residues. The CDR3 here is CASSLVDFSSGANVLTF. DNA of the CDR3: TGTGCCAGCAGCTTGGTAGATTTTAGCTCTGGGGCCAACGTCCTGACTTTC.

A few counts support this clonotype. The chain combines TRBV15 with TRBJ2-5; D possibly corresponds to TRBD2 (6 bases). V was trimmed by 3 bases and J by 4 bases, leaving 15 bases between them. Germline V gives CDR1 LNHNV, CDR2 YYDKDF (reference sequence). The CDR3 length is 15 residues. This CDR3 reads CATSRVTSRRETQYF. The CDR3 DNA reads TGTGCCACCAGCAGGGTAACTAGCCGCCGAGAGACCCAGTACTTC.

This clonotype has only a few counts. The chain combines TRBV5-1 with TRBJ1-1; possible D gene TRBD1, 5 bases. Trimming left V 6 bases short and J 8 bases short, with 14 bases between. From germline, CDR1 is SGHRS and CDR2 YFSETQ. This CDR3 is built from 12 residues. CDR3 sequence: CASKDSPSEAFF. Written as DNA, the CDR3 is TGCGCCAGCAAAGACAGCCCTTCAGAAGCTTTCTTT.

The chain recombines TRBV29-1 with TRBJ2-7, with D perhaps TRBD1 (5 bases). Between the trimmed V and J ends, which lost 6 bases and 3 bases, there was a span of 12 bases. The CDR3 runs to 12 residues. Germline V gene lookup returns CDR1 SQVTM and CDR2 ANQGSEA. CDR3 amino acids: CSVMTAYYEQYF. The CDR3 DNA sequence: TGCAGCGTCATGACAGCGTACTACGAGCAGTACTTC.

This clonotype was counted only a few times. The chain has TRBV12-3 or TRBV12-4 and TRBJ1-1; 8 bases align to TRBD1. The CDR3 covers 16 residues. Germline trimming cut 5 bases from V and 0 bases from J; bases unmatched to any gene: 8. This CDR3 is CASSPKTGALNTEAFF. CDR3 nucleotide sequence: TGTGCCAGCAGTCCAAAGACAGGGGCTCTGAACACTGAAGCTTTCTTT.

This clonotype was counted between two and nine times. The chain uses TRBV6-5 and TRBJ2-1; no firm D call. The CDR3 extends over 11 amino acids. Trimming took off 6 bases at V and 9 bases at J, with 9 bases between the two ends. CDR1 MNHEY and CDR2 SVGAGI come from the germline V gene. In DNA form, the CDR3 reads TGTGCCAGCAGCACTATGGGTGAGCAGTTCTTC. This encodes CASSTMGEQFF.

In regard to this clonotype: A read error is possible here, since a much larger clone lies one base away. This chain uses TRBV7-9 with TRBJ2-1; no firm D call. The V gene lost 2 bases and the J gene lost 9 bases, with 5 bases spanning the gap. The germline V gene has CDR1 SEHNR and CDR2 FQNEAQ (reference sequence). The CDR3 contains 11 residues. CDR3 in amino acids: CASSLISEQFF. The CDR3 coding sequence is TGTGCCAGCAGCTTAATCAGTGAGCAGTTCTTC.

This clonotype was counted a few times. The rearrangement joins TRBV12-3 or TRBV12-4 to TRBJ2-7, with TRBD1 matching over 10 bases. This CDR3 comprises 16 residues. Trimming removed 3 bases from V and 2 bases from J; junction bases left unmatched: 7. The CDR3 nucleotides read TGTGCCAGCAGTTTCATCCCGGGACAGGGGACCTACGAGCAGTACTTC. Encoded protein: CASSFIPGQGTYEQYF.

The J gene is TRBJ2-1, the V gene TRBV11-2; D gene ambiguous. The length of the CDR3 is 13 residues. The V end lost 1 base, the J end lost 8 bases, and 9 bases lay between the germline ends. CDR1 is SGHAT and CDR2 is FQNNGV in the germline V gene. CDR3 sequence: CASSLVRNHEQFF. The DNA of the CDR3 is TGTGCCAGCAGCTTAGTCCGGAACCATGAGCAGTTCTTC.

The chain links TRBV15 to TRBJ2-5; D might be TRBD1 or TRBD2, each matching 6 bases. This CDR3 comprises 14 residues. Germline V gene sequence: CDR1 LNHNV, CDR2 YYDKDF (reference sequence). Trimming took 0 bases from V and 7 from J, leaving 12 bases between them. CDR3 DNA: TGTGCCACCAGCAGAGATAGCAGGGGAGGGACCCAGTACTTC. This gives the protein CATSRDSRGGTQYF.

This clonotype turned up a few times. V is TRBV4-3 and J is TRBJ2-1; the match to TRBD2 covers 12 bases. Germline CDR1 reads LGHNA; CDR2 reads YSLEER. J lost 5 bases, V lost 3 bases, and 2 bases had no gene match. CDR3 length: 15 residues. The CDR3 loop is CASSHRLAGDNEQFF. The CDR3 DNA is TGCGCCAGCAGCCACCGACTAGCGGGAGACAATGAGCAGTTCTTC.

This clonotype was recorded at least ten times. The CDR3 DNA sequence: TGTGCCAGCAGTTTATCTCCCTACGAGCAGTACTTC. Encoded protein: CASSLSPYEQYF. This rearrangement joins TRBV12-3 or TRBV12-4 to TRBJ2-7; the D is unclear. V lost 2 bases to trimming and J lost 2 bases, with 4 bases between them. This CDR3 has 12 amino acids.

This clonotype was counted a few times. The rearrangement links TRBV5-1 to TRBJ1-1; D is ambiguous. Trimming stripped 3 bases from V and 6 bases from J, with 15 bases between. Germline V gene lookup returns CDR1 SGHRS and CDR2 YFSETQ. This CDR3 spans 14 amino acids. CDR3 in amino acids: CASSSPGSNPEAFF. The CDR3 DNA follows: TGCGCCAGCAGCTCGCCGGGCTCAAACCCTGAAGCTTTCTTT.

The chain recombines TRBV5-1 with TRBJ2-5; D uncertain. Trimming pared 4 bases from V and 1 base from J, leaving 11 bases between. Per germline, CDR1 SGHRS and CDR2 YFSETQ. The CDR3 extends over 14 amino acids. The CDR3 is CASSTLGSQETQYF. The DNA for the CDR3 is TGCGCCAGCAGCACCCTGGGCAGCCAAGAGACCCAGTACTTC.

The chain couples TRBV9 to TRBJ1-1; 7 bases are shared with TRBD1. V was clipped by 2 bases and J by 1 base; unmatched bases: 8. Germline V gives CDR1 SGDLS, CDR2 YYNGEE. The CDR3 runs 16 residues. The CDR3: CASSVIPGTANTEAFF. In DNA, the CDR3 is TGTGCCAGCAGCGTCATTCCCGGGACAGCGAACACTGAAGCTTTCTTT.

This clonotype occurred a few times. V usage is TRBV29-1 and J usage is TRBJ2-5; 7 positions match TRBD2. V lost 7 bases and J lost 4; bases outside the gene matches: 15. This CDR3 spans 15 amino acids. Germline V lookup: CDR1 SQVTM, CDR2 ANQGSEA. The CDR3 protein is CSALGMPGLRETQYF. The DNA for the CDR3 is TGCAGCGCCCTGGGGATGCCGGGACTAAGAGAGACCCAGTACTTC. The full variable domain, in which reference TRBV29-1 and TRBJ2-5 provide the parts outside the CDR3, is SAVISQKPSRDICQRGTSLTIQCQVDSQVTMMFWYRQQPGQSLTLIATANQGSEATYESGFVIDKFPISRPNLTFSTLTVSNMSPEDSSIYLCSALGMPGLRETQYFGPGTRLLVL.

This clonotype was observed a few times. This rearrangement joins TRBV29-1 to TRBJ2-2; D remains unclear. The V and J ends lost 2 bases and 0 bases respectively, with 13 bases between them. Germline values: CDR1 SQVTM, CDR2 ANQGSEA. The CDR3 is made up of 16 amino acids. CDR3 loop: CSVEKGVRSNTGELFF. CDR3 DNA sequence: TGCAGCGTTGAAAAGGGTGTCAGATCGAACACCGGGGAGCTGTTTTTT.

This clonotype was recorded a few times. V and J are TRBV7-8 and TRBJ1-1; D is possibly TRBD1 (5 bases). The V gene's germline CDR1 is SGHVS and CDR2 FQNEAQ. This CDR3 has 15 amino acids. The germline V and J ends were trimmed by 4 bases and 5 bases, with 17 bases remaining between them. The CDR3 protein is CASSWPGTGGTEAFF. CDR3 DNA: TGTGCCAGCAGCTGGCCCGGGACGGGAGGGACTGAAGCTTTCTTT.

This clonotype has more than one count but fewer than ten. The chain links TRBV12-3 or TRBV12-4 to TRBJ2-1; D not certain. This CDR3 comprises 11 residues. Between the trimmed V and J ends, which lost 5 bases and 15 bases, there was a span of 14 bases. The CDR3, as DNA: TGTGCCAGCAGTGGTGGCCTCGGGCGGTTCTTC. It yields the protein CASSGGLGRFF.

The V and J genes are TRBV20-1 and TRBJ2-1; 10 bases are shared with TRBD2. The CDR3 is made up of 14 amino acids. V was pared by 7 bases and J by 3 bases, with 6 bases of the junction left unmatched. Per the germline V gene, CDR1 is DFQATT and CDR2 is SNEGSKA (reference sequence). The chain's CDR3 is CSGSTSGDYNEQFF. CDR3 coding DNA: TGCAGTGGCTCTACTAGCGGGGACTACAATGAGCAGTTCTTC.

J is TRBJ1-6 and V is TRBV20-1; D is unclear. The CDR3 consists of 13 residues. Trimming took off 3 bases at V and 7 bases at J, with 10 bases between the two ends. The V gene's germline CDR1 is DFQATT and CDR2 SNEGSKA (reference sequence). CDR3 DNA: TGCAGTGCTAGGCCCCCGGGGAATTCACCCCTCCACTTT. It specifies CSARPPGNSPLHF.

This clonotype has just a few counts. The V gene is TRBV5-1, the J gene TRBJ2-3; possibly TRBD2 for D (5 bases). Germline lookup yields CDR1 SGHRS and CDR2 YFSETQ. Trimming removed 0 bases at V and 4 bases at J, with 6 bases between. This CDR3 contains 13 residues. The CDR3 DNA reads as TGCGCCAGCAGCTTGGCTAGCCCAGATACGCAGTATTTT. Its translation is CASSLASPDTQYF.

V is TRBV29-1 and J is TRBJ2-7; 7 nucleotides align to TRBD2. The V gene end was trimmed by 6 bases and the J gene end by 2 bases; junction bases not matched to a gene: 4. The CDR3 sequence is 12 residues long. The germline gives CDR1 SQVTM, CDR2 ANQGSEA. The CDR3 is CSVFSGAYEQYF. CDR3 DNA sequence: TGCAGCGTCTTCAGCGGGGCCTACGAGCAGTACTTC.